This T cell receptor (beta chain) was sequenced for a study of T cell repertoires in cytomegalovirus infection. Study-level background: TCR beta signatures that were public indicated CMV infection and matching HLA type.

Study-level findings and limits: HLA-C-restricted CMV-specific TCR beta clonotypes were dominant in the ex vivo response. The cumulative frequency of public TCR beta families identified carriers of CMV plus the relevant HLA.

MiXCR was run by TCRdb on the reads, yielding one entry per CDR3 protein. This repertoire shows some 110,000 distinct CDR3 sequences, 9.5% to 13% found once; its top ten account for around 33%. This CDR3 comprises 11 residues. Trimming stripped 5 bases from V and 7 bases from J, with 7 bases between. Germline-derived CDR1 and CDR2 are MNHEY and SVGEGT. This clonotype was found a few times. Its specificity is unknown. Sequenced input: PBMCs, sequenced either directly or after in vitro stimulation (not recorded which). The sequence came from a human donor in good health (CMV status not recorded). Some clones in this sample may be carry-over from other donors' samples. The chain combines TRBV6-2 or TRBV6-3 with TRBJ2-3; D gene uncertain. The CDR3 protein is CASSQRYTQYF. The CDR3 DNA reads TGTGCCAGCAGTCAACGATATACGCAGTATTTT.